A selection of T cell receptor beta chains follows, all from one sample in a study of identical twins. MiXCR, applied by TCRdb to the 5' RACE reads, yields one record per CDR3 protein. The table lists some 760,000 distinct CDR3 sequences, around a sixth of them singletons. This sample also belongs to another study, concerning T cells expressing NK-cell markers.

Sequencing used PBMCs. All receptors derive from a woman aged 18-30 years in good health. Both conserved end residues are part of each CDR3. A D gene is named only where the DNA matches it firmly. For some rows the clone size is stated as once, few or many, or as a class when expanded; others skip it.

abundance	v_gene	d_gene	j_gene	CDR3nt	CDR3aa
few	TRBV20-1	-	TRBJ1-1	TGCAGTGCTATACCCGCGGGGCTTGACACTGAAGCTTTCTTT	CSAIPAGLDTEAFF
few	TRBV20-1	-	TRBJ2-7	TGCAGTGCTAGGGCGGGACTTGGGAACGAGCAGTACTTC	CSARAGLGNEQYF
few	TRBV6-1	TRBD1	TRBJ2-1	TGTGCCAGCAGTGGGATGGACAGGGCCTACAATGAGCAGTTCTTC	CASSGMDRAYNEQFF
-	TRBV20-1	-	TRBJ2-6	TGCAGTGCTATCCGGGACACCTACTCTGGGGCCAACGTCCTGACTTTC	CSAIRDTYSGANVLTF
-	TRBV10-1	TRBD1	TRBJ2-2	TGCGCCAGCAGGGAGACAGGGAGCACCGGGGAGCTGTTTTTT	CASRETGSTGELFF
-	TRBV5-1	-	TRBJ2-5	TGCGCCAGCAGCTTGGGGGCAGGGCAGCGAGAGACCCAGTACTTC	CASSLGAGQRETQYF
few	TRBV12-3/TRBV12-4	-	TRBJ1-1	TGTGCCAGCAGTTCGGACGTTAGAGCTTTCTTT	CASSSDVRAFF
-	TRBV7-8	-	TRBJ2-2	TGTGCCAGCAGCTTATGGGAGTCCGGGGAGCTGTTTTTT	CASSLWESGELFF
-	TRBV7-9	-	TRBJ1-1	TGTGCCAGCAGCTCCCCCCTGGACACCTACACTGAAGCTTTCTTT	CASSSPLDTYTEAFF
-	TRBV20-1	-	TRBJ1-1	TGCAGTGCTAGAGATAGGTGGGGGAGCACTGAAGCTTTCTTT	CSARDRWGSTEAFF
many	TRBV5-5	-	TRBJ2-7	TGTGCCAGCAGCTTCGGAACTTCCTACGAGCAGTACTTC	CASSFGTSYEQYF
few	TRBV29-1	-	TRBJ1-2	TGCAGCGTCCAGACGGGCCCCTATCGCTACACCTTC	CSVQTGPYRYTF
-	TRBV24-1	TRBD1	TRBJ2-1	TGTGCCACCAGTGATTACAGGGGTAATGAGCAGTTCTTC	CATSDYRGNEQFF
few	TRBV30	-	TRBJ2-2	TGTGCCTGGAGTGTCTTGGGAACCGGGGAGCTGTTTTTT	CAWSVLGTGELFF
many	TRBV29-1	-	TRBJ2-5	TGCAGCGTTCAAGGGAGTGGGGAGACCCAGTACTTC	CSVQGSGETQYF
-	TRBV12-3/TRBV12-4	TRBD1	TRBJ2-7	TGTGCCAGCAGCTCCTGGGGACAGGGCTACGAGCAGTACTTC	CASSSWGQGYEQYF
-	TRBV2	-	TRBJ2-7	TGTGCCAGCGGGTTCGGGAGTCTTTACGAGCAGTACTTC	CASGFGSLYEQYF
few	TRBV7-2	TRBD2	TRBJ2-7	TGTGCCAGCAGCTTAAACAGCGGGAGGAGAGTCGAGCAGTACTTC	CASSLNSGRRVEQYF
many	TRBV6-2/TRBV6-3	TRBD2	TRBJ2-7	TGTGCCAGCAGTTACTCGGGCAGAAAGTTCTCGGCGGGAGCTTTCCACGAGCAGTACTTC	CASSYSGRKFSAGAFHEQYF
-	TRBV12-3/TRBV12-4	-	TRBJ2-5	TGTGCCAGCGCCTACCCGGGGAGCGCGGAGACCCAGTACTTC	CASAYPGSAETQYF
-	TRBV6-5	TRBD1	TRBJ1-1	TGTGCCAGCAGTTACCCCGCAGGGGGTGCTGAAGCTTTCTTT	CASSYPAGGAEAFF
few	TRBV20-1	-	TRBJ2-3	TGCAGTGCTAGAGATCAAGGGTCAGATACGCAGTATTTT	CSARDQGSDTQYF